The clone carrying this TCR beta chain was counted a few times. The source of the sample is a study of blood T cells in healthy people across ages. Sample-barcoded 5' priming and a J-beta primer mix drove a second PCR of roughly 7 to 11 cycles. In TCRdb, the 5' RACE reads were re-called with MiXCR into one record per CDR3 protein. This sample yields more than 650,000 distinct CDR3 sequences, of which about 55% are seen a single time; approximately 40% belongs to the top ten. CDR3 length: 16 residues. Germline V gene sequence: CDR1 MGHDK, CDR2 SYGVNS. Trimming removed 4 bases from V and 1 base from J, with 16 bases in between.

The source of this sequence is an elderly man in good health. The chain combines TRBV25-1 with TRBJ2-5; possibly TRBD1 or TRBD2 for D (5 bases each). The sample was blood. CDR3 sequence reads: CASSGMGPELQETQYF. CDR3 DNA: TGTGCCAGCAGTGGAATGGGACCGGAGCTCCAAGAGACCCAGTACTTC. Full variable domain (outside the CDR3, taken from reference TRBV25-1 and TRBJ2-5): EADIYQTPRYLVIGTGKKITLECSQTMGHDKMYWYQQDPGMELHLIHYSYGVNSTEKGDLSSESTVSRIRTEHFPLTLESARPSHTSQYLCASSGMGPELQETQYFGPGTRLLVL.